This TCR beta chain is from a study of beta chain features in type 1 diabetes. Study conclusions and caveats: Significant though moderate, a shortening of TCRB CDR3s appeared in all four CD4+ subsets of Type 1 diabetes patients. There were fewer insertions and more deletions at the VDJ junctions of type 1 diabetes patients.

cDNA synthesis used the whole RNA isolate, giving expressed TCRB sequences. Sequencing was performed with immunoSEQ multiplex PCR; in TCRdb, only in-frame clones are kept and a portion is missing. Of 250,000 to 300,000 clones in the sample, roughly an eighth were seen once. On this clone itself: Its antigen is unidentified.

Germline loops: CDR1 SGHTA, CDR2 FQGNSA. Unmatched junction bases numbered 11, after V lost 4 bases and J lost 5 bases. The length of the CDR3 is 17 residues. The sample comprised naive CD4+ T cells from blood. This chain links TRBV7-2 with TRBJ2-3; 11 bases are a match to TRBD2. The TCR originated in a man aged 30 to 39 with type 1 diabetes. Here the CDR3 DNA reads TGTGCCAGCAGCTCCTCCACGGGGCTAGCGGGAGGAGATACGCAGTATTTT. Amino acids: CASSSSTGLAGGDTQYF.